This entry describes one TCR beta chain. These data are taken from a study of blood T cell repertoires in COVID-19. Study as a whole: T cells, B-cell-depleted T cells, or PBMCs supplied cDNA or gDNA.

With 4 bases removed from V and 5 bases from J, the gap between germline ends came to 12 bases. The germline V gene encodes CDR1 SGHRS and CDR2 YFSETQ. The CDR3 is 13 amino acids. Sequencing used immunoSEQ multiplex PCR; TCRdb keeps in-frame clones, though not all of them. This table has about 200,000 clones, roughly 86% appearing once. This study enrolled people aged 18 to 89 from about two dozen US geographic areas. Participant reports of clinical history set cohort assignment. V and J are TRBV5-1 and TRBJ1-2; D remains ambiguous. The sequencing sample was made of PBMCs or T cells enriched from blood (not recorded which). This clonotype originated in a woman aged 30 to 39 with acute COVID-19. DNA for the CDR3: TGCGCCAGCAGCAACGTGGAAGCGTATGGCTACACCTTC. This gives the protein CASSNVEAYGYTF.